A single sample gave rise to the 21 T cell receptor beta chains below, sequenced in a study of PD-1 blockade in mismatch repair-deficient tumors. Some clones are missing from TCRdb's copy, which holds only in-frame ones; the method was immunoSEQ multiplex PCR. The sample shows about 110,000 clones, around three quarters of them seen only once. Sample: peripheral blood, taken just over 59 weeks after starting pembrolizumab. Every receptor here comes from an adult with mismatch repair-deficient cancer.

The CDR3 sequence is CASSQEQGREKLFF. The DNA of the CDR3 is TGTGCCAGCAGCCAAGAGCAGGGACGGGAAAAACTGTTTTTT. The chain joins TRBV7-9 to TRBJ1-4, with a weak D call TRBD1 (5 bases). The CDR3 is 14 residues long. V dropped 5 bases and J dropped 8 bases, with 15 bases sitting between them. Germline assignment: CDR1 SEHNR and CDR2 FQNEAQ (reference sequence).

This rearrangement joins TRBV18 to TRBJ2-1, with 8 bases aligning to TRBD1. Germline V gene sequence: CDR1 KGHSH, CDR2 LQKENI. Losses at the gene ends were 3 bases for V and 4 bases for J; bases not matched to a gene: 5. CDR3 length: 15 amino acids. CDR3 in amino acids: CASSPLRTGYNEQFF. CDR3 coding DNA: TGTGCCAGCTCACCTCTGAGGACAGGGTACAATGAGCAGTTCTTC.

This clone has just one count. The V and J genes are TRBV30 and TRBJ2-3, with a possible D match to TRBD2 (7 bases). The CDR3 is made up of 15 amino acids. Germline V gives CDR1 GTSNPN, CDR2 SVGIG (reference sequence). Trimming pared 5 bases from V and 4 bases from J, leaving 19 bases between. This chain's CDR3 is CAWSLIGGGADTQYF. For the CDR3, the DNA is TGTGCCTGGTCCCTTATAGGGGGGGGCGCAGATACGCAGTATTTT.

The chain employs TRBV7-9 and TRBJ2-1, with D perhaps TRBD1 (6 bases). V was cut by 3 bases and J by 5 bases, with 11 bases left in between. The CDR3 extends over 14 amino acids. In germline, CDR1 is SEHNR, CDR2 FQNEAQ (reference sequence). The CDR3 here is CASSFGRGNNEQFF. The CDR3 nucleotides read TGTGCCAGCAGCTTCGGTAGGGGGAACAATGAGCAGTTCTTC.

The chain combines TRBV7-8 with TRBJ1-2; the match to TRBD1 covers 8 bases. Germline assignment: CDR1 SGHVS and CDR2 FQNEAQ. The CDR3 runs 15 residues. V dropped 1 base and J dropped 1; count of bases not matched to a gene: 2. CDR3 residues: CASSLGTGINYGYTF. The CDR3 coding sequence is TGTGCCAGCAGCTTAGGGACAGGGATTAACTATGGCTACACCTTC.

V gene TRBV7-2 combines with J gene TRBJ2-3, with 9 bases aligning to TRBD2. Losses at the gene ends were 3 bases for V and 0 bases for J; bases not matched to a gene: 1. CDR3 size: 15 residues. CDR1 and CDR2 (germline): SGHTA, FQGNSA. The CDR3 coding sequence is TGTGCCAGCAGCTTCGGACTAGCGAGCACAGATACGCAGTATTTT. Its translation: CASSFGLASTDTQYF. The variable domain in full, completed from reference TRBV7-2 and TRBJ2-3, reads GAGVSQSPSNKVTEKGKDVELRCDPISGHTALYWYRQSLGQGLEFLIYFQGNSAPDKSGLPSDRFSAERTGGSVSTLTIQRTQQEDSAVYLCASSFGLASTDTQYFGPGTRLTVL.

The chain carries TRBV29-1 and TRBJ1-1; maybe TRBD1 (5 bases). The length of the CDR3 is 13 residues. V was trimmed by 6 bases and J by 4 bases, leaving 15 bases between them. The germline gives CDR1 SQVTM, CDR2 ANQGSEA. The CDR3 protein is CSVNTGRITEAFF. DNA for the CDR3: TGCAGCGTAAACACGGGACGGATCACTGAAGCTTTCTTT.

The V call is TRBV12-5, the J call TRBJ2-5, with 9 bases aligning to TRBD2. CDR1 is LGHNT, CDR2 FRNRAP, per germline. With V trimmed by 0 bases and J by 5 bases, 7 bases remained unmatched. CDR3 length equals 16 residues. This chain's CDR3 is CASGLVLSGSTETQYF. The CDR3 DNA is TGTGCTAGTGGTTTGGTACTTAGCGGGAGTACGGAGACCCAGTACTTC.

This clone was picked up one time. This rearrangement joins TRBV6-6 to TRBJ2-1; D uncertain. Germline values: CDR1 MNHNY, CDR2 SVGAGI (reference sequence). The CDR3 covers 13 residues. The V gene lost 0 bases and the J gene lost 6 bases, with 6 bases spanning the gap. The CDR3 protein is CASSYSNPNEQFF. The CDR3 DNA reads TGTGCCAGCAGTTACTCGAACCCCAATGAGCAGTTCTTC.

The chain carries TRBV6-1 and TRBJ2-3; D possibly corresponds to TRBD1 (5 bases). CDR3 size: 15 residues. Per germline, CDR1 MNHNS and CDR2 SASEGT. The germline V and J ends were trimmed by 3 bases and 6 bases, with 16 bases remaining between them. CDR3 amino acids: CASSDVHKGADTQYF. For the CDR3, the DNA is TGTGCCAGCAGTGATGTCCATAAAGGGGCTGATACGCAGTATTTT.

This sequence joins TRBV12-5 and TRBJ2-2, with TRBD2 matching over 8 bases. With V trimmed by 0 bases and J by 7 bases, 22 bases remained unmatched. This CDR3 spans 21 amino acids. Germline V lookup: CDR1 LGHNT, CDR2 FRNRAP. Written as DNA, the CDR3 is TGTGCTAGTGGTTTGGTACCCCTAGCGGGCGACAGTCGGAGGTGGGACGGGGAGCTGTTTTTT. Translating gives CASGLVPLAGDSRRWDGELFF.

The chain links TRBV15 to TRBJ1-5, with D hard to call. Germline V gene data show CDR1 as LNHNV and CDR2 as YYDKDF (reference sequence). This CDR3 has 15 residues. V was shortened by 9 bases and J by 3 bases, with 18 bases between the two germline ends. The CDR3 region has the DNA TGTGCCACAGAGGCAGGACGAGCCTACAATCAGCCCCAGCATTTT. Translating it yields CATEAGRAYNQPQHF.

V and J are TRBV19 and TRBJ1-1; 8 bases map to TRBD1. The CDR3 runs to 13 residues. CDR1 and CDR2 (germline): LNHDA, SQIVND (reference sequence). The V gene end was trimmed by 4 bases and the J gene end by 10 bases; junction bases not matched to a gene: 8. The CDR3 DNA sequence: TGTGCCAGTAGTAGAAATACAGGGGGAGCAGCTTTCTTT. Its protein is CASSRNTGGAAFF. The variable domain in full, completed from reference TRBV19 and TRBJ1-1, reads DGGITQSPKYLFRKEGQNVTLSCEQNLNHDAMYWYRQDPGQGLRLIYYSQIVNDFQKGDIAEGYSVSREKKESFPLTVTSAQKNPTAFYLCASSRNTGGAAFFGQGTRLTVV.

The chain employs TRBV6-1 and TRBJ2-7; 7 bases are a match to TRBD2. The CDR3 length is 14 residues. From germline, CDR1 is MNHNS and CDR2 SASEGT. With 7 bases clipped from V and 6 bases from J, the junction kept 12 bases outside the gene matches. The CDR3 loop reads CASTSSGGVREQYF. The CDR3, as DNA: TGTGCCAGCACCTCGAGTGGGGGGGTACGCGAGCAGTACTTC.

About this clone itself: The same CDR3 is also encoded by other DNA sequences in this sample. V is TRBV7-9 and J is TRBJ1-1; maybe TRBD1 (6 bases). Trimming removed 2 bases from V and 1 base from J, with 11 bases in between. Germline lookup yields CDR1 SEHNR and CDR2 FQNEAQ (reference sequence). The CDR3 is 15 amino acids. This CDR3 reads CASSLKGQPNTEAFF. DNA for the CDR3: TGTGCCAGCAGCTTAAAAGGACAGCCGAACACTGAAGCTTTCTTT. Full variable domain (rest looked up from reference TRBV7-9 and TRBJ1-1): DTGVSQNPRHKITKRGQNVTFRCDPISEHNRLYWYRQTLGQGPEFLTYFQNEAQLEKSRLLSDRFSAERPKGSFSTLEIQRTEQGDSAMYLCASSLKGQPNTEAFFGQGTRLTVV.

The CDR3 spells CASSLVRDRDYEQYF. In DNA form, the CDR3 reads TGTGCCAGCAGCTTAGTCCGGGACAGGGACTACGAGCAGTACTTC. V gene TRBV7-3 combines with J gene TRBJ2-7; 9 bases agree with TRBD1. The CDR3 contains 15 residues. With V trimmed by 2 bases and J by 3 bases, 5 bases remained unmatched. CDR1 SGHTA and CDR2 FQGTGA come from the germline V gene.

This chain links TRBV30 with TRBJ2-1; D is uncertain. V was clipped by 3 bases and J by 8 bases, with 8 bases between them. Germline CDR1 GTSNPN, CDR2 SVGIG (reference sequence). The CDR3 totals 11 residues. CDR3 loop: CAWSLKDEQFF. The CDR3 DNA is TGTGCCTGGAGCCTCAAGGATGAGCAGTTCTTC. Combining the CDR3 with reference TRBV30 and TRBJ2-1 gives the whole variable domain SQTIHQWPATLVQPVGSPLSLECTVEGTSNPNLYWYRQAAGRGLQLLFYSVGIGQISSEVPQNLSASRPQDRQFILSSKKLLLSDSGFYLCAWSLKDEQFFGPGTRLTVL.

The genes are TRBV28 and TRBJ1-1, with D hard to call. CDR1 MDHEN and CDR2 SYDVKM come from the germline V gene. The V end lost 3 bases, the J end lost 1 base, and 9 bases lay between the germline ends. The CDR3 runs 14 residues. CDR3 amino acids: CASSLWRANTEAFF. CDR3 coding DNA: TGTGCCAGCAGTTTGTGGAGGGCGAACACTGAAGCTTTCTTT.

The V call is TRBV12-5, the J call TRBJ2-1, with no clear D. Trimming removed 5 bases at V and 8 bases at J, with 16 bases between. The CDR3 totals 14 residues. Per germline, CDR1 LGHNT and CDR2 FRNRAP. In DNA form, the CDR3 reads TGTGCTAGTGGTCTATTCTATGGTGAGCATGAGCAGTTCTTC. This encodes CASGLFYGEHEQFF.

The rearrangement links TRBV9 to TRBJ2-3; 10 nucleotides align to TRBD2. With V trimmed by 3 bases and J by 6 bases, 7 bases remained unmatched. Germline V gene sequence: CDR1 SGDLS, CDR2 YYNGEE. There are 15 residues in the CDR3. CDR3 nucleotide sequence: TGTGCCAGCAGCGGCGGGACTAGCGAGGGGGATACGCAGTATTTT. Translated, it gives CASSGGTSEGDTQYF.

CDR3 DNA sequence: TGTGCCAGCAGCTCCGGACAGGGCCTGCCAACTGAAGCTTTCTTT. Its protein is CASSSGQGLPTEAFF. This chain joins TRBV5-4 and TRBJ1-1; 8 nucleotides line up with TRBD1. With 3 bases clipped from V and 5 bases from J, the junction kept 9 bases outside the gene matches. Per the germline V gene, CDR1 is SGHNT and CDR2 is YYREEE (reference sequence). The CDR3 is 15 amino acids.